The present entry profiles one TCR beta chain with its context. What it recognizes is unknown. This specimen belongs to a study of T cells in localized non-small cell lung cancer. Study-level points and caveats: Higher T cell density in the blood was associated with longer overall survival, whereas higher adjacent-lung clonality associated with shorter survival. Because only a single region of the tumor was sequenced, heterogeneity remains possible. Measurement of T cell clonality placed uninvolved adjacent lung highest, above the level in tumor.

Here immunoSEQ multiplex PCR was the method, and the copy in TCRdb shows in-frame clones only, minus some. This table has about 31,000 clones, nearly 90% appearing once. CDR1 is SQVTM, CDR2 ANQGSEA, per germline. CDR3 length: 14 residues. Trimming at V came to 4 bases and at J to 6 bases, leaving 8 bases not matched to a gene. This sequence originates from a woman aged 35-70 years with stage III lung adenocarcinoma. The sample here was peripheral blood mononuclear cells, taken before any cancer treatment. J is TRBJ2-2 and V is TRBV29-1; TRBD1 agrees at 7 bases. CDR3 in DNA: TGCAGCGTTGGCGACAGGGAAGGCGCCGGGGAGCTGTTTTTT. Translation gives CSVGDREGAGELFF.